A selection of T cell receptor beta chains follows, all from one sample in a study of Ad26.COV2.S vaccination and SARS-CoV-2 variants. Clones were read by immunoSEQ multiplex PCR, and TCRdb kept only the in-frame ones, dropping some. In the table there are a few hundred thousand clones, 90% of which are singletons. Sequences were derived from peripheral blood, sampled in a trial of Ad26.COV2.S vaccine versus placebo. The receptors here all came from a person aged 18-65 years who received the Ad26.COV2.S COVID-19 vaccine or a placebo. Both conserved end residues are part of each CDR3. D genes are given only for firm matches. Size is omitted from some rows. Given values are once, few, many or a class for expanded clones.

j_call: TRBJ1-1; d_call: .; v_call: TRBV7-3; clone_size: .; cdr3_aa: CASSSNPRTVNTEAFF; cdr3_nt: TGTGCCAGCAGCTCCAACCCTAGGACTGTGAACACTGAAGCTTTCTTT
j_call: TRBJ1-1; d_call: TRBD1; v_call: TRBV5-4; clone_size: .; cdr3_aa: CASTQGGLNTEAFF; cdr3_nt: TGTGCCAGCACCCAAGGGGGCCTGAACACTGAAGCTTTCTTT
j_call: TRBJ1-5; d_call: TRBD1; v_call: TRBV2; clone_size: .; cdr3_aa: CASSVGQGGQPQHF; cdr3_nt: TGTGCCAGCAGTGTAGGTCAGGGGGGTCAGCCCCAGCATTTT
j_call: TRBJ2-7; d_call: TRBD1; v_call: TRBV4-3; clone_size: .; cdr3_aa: CASSQEGTGGYEQYF; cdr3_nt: TGCGCCAGCAGCCAAGAGGGGACAGGGGGCTACGAGCAGTACTTC
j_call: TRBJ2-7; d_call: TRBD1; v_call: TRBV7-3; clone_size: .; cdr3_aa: CASSSRTGGEQYF; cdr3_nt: TGTGCCAGCAGCAGTCGGACAGGGGGGGAGCAGTACTTC
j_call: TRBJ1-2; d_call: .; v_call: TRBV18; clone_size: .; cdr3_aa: CASSQRNYGYTF; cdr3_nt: TGTGCCAGCTCTCAGAGAAACTATGGCTACACCTTC
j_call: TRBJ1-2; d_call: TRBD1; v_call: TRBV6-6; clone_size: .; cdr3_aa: CASQFLGQGYNYGYTF; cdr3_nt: TGTGCCAGCCAGTTTTTGGGACAGGGGTACAACTATGGCTACACCTTC
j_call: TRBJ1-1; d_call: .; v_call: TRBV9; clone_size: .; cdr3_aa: CASSVGDGSTEAFF; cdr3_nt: TGTGCCAGCAGCGTAGGGGACGGGAGCACTGAAGCTTTCTTT
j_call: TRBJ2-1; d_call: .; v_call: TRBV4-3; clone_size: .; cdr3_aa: CASSRAAGSNEQFF; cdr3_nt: TGCGCCAGCAGCCGGGCCGCCGGGAGCAATGAGCAGTTCTTC
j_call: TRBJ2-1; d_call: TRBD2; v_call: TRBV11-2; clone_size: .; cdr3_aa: CASSLGGGAYNEQFF; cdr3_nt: TGTGCCAGCAGCTTAGGGGGGGGAGCCTACAATGAGCAGTTCTTC
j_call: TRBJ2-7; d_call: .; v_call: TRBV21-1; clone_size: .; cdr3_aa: CASSKANERCSYEQYF; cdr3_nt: TGTGCCAGCAGCAAAGCAAACGAGCGGTGCTCCTACGAGCAGTACTTC
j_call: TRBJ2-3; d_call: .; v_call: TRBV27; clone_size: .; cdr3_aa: CASSLGRLTSTDTQYF; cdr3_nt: TGTGCCAGCAGTTTAGGTCGTCTGACTAGCACAGATACGCAGTATTTT
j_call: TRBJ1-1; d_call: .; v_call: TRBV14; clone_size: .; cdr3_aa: CASSQGLGDPNTEAFF; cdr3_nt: TGTGCCAGCAGCCAAGGGTTGGGGGACCCGAACACTGAAGCTTTCTTT
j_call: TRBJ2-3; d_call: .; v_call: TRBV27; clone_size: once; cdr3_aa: CASSLLDNTDTQYF; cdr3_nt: TGTGCCAGCAGTTTATTGGACAACACAGATACGCAGTATTTT
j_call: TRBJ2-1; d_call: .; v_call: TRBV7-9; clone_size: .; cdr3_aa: CASSLGSNEQFF; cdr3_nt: TGTGCCAGCAGCTTAGGATCGAATGAGCAGTTCTTC
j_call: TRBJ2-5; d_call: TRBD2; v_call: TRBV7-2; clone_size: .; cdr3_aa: CASSLVAGGPQETQYF; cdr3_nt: TGTGCCAGCAGCTTAGTCGCGGGAGGGCCCCAAGAGACCCAGTACTTC
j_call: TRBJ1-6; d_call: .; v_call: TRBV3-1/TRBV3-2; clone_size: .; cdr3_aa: CASSHVDSNSPLHF; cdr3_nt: TGTGCCAGCAGCCATGTAGACTCTAATTCACCCCTCCACTTT
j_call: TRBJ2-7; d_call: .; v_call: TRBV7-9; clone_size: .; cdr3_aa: CASSLQSGRAYEQYF; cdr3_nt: TGTGCCAGCAGCTTGCAGAGCGGGCGGGCCTACGAGCAGTACTTC
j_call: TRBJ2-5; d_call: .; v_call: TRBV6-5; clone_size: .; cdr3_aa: CASTRAGYQETQYF; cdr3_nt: TGTGCCAGCACACGGGCAGGGTACCAAGAGACCCAGTACTTC
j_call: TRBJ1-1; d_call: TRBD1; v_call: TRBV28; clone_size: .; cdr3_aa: CASSSYRGLDEAFF; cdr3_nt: TGTGCCAGCAGTTCTTACAGGGGGCTTGATGAAGCTTTCTTT
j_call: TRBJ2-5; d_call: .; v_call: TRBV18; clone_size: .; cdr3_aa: CASSSLQETQYF; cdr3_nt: TGTGCCAGCTCATCCCTACAAGAGACCCAGTACTTC
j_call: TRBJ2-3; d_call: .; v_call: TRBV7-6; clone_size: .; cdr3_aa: CASSRTSDTQYF; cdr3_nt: TGTGCCAGCAGTCGGACCTCAGATACGCAGTATTTT
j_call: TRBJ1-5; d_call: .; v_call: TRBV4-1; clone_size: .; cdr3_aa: CASSQEGGNQPQHF; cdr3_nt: TGCGCCAGCAGCCAAGAAGGCGGAAATCAGCCCCAGCATTTT
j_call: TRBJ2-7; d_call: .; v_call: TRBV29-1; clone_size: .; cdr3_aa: CSAAQGPLYEQYF; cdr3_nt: TGCAGCGCCGCACAGGGCCCCCTCTACGAGCAGTACTTC
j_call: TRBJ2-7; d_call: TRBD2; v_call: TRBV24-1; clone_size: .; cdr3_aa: CAVLAGEAIEQYF; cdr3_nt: TGTGCCGTACTAGCGGGAGAGGCTATCGAGCAGTACTTC
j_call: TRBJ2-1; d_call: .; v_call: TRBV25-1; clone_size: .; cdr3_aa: CASSGHTQGPNEQFF; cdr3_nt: TGTGCCAGCAGTGGGCACACGCAGGGTCCCAATGAGCAGTTCTTC
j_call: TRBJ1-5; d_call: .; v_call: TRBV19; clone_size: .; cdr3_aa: CASSKNRAQPQHF; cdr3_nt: TGTGCCAGTAGTAAAAACAGAGCGCAGCCCCAGCATTTT
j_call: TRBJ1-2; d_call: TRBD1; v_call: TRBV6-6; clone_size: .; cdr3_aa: CASSPTGIGYTF; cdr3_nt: TGTGCCAGCAGCCCGACAGGGATCGGCTACACCTTC
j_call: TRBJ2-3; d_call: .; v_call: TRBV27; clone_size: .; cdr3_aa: CASKARARLDTQYF; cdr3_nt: TGTGCCAGCAAAGCGAGGGCCCGACTAGATACGCAGTATTTT
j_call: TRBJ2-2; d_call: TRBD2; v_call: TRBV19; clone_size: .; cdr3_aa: CASSNPTSGRDTGELFF; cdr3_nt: TGTGCCAGTTCCAACCCTACGTCCGGGAGGGACACCGGGGAGCTGTTTTTT
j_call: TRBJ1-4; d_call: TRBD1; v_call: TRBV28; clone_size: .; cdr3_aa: CASTGGHREKLFF; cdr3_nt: TGTGCCTCCACAGGGGGCCATCGGGAAAAACTGTTTTTT
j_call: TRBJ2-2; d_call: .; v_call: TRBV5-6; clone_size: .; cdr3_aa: CASSLFGYTGELFF; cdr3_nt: TGTGCCAGCAGCTTGTTTGGGTACACCGGGGAGCTGTTTTTT